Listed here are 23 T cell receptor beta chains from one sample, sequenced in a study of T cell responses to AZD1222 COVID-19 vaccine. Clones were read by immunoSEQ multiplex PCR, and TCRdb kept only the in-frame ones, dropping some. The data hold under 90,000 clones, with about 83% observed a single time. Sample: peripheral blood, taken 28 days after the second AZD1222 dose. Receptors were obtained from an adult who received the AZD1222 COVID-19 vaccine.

The CDR3 region is CASSDSRDRPKKTGELFF. CDR3 bases: TGTGCCAGCAGCGATTCAAGAGACAGGCCAAAAAAAACCGGGGAGCTGTTTTTT. The rearrangement uses TRBV28 and TRBJ2-2; D may be TRBD1 (6 bases). V gave up 6 bases and J gave up 5 bases, with 25 bases separating them. The CDR3 has 18 residues. Per the germline V gene, CDR1 is MDHEN and CDR2 is SYDVKM.

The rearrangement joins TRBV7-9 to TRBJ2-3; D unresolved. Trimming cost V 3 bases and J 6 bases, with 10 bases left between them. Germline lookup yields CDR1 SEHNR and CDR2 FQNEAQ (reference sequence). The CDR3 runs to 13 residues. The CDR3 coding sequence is TGTGCCAGCAGCTTTTCTTCATCTGATACGCAGTATTTT. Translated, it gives CASSFSSSDTQYF.

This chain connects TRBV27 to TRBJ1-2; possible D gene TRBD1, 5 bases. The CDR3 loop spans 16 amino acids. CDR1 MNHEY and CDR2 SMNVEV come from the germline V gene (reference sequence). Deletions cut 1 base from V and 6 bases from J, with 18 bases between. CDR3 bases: TGTGCCAGCAGTTTATACGGAGCAGGGCGGGGAGATGGCTACACCTTC. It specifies CASSLYGAGRGDGYTF.

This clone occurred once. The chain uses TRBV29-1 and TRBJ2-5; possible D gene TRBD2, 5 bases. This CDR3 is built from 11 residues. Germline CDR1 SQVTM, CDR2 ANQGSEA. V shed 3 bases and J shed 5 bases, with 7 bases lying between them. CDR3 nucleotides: TGCAGCGTTGAGGAGGTGGAGACCCAGTACTTC. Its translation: CSVEEVETQYF. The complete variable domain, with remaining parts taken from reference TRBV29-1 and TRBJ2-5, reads SAVISQKPSRDICQRGTSLTIQCQVDSQVTMMFWYRQQPGQSLTLIATANQGSEATYESGFVIDKFPISRPNLTFSTLTVSNMSPEDSSIYLCSVEEVETQYFGPGTRLLVL.

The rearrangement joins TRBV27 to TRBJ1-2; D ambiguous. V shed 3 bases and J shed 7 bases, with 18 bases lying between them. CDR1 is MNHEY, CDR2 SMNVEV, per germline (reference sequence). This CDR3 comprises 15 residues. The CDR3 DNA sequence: TGTGCCAGCAGTTTTAGGGCGGGCAGATCAGGTGGCTACACCTTC. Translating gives CASSFRAGRSGGYTF.

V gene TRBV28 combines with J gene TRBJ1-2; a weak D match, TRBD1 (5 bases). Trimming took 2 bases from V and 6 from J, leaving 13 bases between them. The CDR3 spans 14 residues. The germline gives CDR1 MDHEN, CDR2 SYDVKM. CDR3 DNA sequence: TGTGCCAGCAGTTTAACGGGGGGTATGGATGGCTACACCTTC. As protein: CASSLTGGMDGYTF.

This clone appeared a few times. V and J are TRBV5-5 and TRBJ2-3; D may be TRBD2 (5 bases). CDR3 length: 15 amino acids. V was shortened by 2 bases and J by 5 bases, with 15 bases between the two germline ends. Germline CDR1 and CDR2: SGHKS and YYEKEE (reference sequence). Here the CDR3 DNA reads TGTGCCAGCAGCTTATATGGACCCGGGAAAGATACGCAGTATTTT. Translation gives CASSLYGPGKDTQYF. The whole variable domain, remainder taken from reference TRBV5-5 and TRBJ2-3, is DAGVTQSPTHLIKTRGQQVTLRCSPISGHKSVSWYQQVLGQGPQFIFQYYEKEERGRGNFPDRFSARQFPNYSSELNVNALLLGDSALYLCASSLYGPGKDTQYFGPGTRLTVL.

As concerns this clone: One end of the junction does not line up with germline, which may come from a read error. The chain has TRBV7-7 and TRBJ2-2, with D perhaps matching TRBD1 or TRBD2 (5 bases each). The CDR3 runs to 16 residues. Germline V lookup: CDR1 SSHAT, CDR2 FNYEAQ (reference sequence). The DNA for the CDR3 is TGTGCTAGCAGCTTAGGGGACCCCTCGAACACCGGGGAGCTGTTTTTT. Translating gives CASSLGDPSNTGELFF.

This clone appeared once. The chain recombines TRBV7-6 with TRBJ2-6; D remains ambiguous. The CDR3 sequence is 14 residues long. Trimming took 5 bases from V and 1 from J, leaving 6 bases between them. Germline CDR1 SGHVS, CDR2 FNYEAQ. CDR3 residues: CASSGISGANVLTF. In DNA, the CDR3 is TGTGCCAGCAGCGGTATTTCTGGGGCCAACGTCCTGACTTTC.

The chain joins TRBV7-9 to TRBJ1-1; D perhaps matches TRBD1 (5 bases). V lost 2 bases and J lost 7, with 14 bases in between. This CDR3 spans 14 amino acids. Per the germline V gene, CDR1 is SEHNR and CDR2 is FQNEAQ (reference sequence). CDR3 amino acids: CASSLRGDGSEAFF. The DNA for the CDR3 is TGTGCCAGCAGCTTACGAGGGGATGGCAGTGAAGCTTTCTTT.

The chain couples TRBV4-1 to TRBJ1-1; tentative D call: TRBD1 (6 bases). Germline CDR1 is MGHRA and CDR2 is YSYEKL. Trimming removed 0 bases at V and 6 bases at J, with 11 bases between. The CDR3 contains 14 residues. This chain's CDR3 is CASSQDYREAEAFF. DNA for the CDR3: TGCGCCAGCAGCCAAGACTACAGGGAAGCTGAAGCTTTCTTT.

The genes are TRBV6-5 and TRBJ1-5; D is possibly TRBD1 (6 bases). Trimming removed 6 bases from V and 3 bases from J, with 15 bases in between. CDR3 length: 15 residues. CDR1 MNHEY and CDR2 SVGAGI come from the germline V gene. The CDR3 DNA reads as TGTGCCAGCAGGCCCGGACAGACCAACAATCAGCCCCAGCATTTT. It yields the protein CASRPGQTNNQPQHF.

This chain's CDR3 is CASSLGVSGSYEQYF. Written as DNA, the CDR3 is TGTGCCAGCAGCTTGGGGGTTAGCGGGAGCTACGAGCAGTACTTC. V is TRBV5-4 and J is TRBJ2-7; TRBD2 matches 9 bases. Germline lookup yields CDR1 SGHNT and CDR2 YYREEE (reference sequence). Trimming cost V 0 bases and J 3 bases; bases outside gene matches: 4. The CDR3 contains 15 residues.

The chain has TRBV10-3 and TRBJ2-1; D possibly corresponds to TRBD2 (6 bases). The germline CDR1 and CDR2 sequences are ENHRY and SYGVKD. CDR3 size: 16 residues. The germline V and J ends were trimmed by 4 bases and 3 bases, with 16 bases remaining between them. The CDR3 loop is CAISGLGGAGYNEQFF. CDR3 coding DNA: TGTGCCATCAGTGGCTTGGGGGGAGCTGGCTACAATGAGCAGTTCTTC.

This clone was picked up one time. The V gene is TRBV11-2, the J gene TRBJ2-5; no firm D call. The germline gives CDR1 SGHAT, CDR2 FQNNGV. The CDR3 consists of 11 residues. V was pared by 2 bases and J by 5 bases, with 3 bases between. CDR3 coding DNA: TGTGCCAGCAGCTTAATGGAGACCCAGTACTTC. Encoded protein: CASSLMETQYF.

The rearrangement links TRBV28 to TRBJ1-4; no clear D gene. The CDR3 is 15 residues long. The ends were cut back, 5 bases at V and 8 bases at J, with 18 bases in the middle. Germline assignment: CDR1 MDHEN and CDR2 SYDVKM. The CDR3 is CASSPPGGLGEKLFF. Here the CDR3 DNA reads TGTGCCAGCAGTCCCCCCGGAGGCCTGGGGGAAAAACTGTTTTTT.

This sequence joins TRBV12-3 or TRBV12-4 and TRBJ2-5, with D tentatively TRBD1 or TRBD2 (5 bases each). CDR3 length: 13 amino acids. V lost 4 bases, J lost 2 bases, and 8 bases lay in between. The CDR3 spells CASSWGRQETQYF. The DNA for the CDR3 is TGTGCCAGCAGTTGGGGACGTCAAGAGACCCAGTACTTC.

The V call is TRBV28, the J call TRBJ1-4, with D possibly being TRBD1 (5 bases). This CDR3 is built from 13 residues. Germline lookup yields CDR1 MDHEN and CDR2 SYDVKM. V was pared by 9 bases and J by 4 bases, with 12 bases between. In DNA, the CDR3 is TGTGCCAGTTTGGGGGGTTTTAATGAAAAACTGTTTTTT. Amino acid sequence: CASLGGFNEKLFF.

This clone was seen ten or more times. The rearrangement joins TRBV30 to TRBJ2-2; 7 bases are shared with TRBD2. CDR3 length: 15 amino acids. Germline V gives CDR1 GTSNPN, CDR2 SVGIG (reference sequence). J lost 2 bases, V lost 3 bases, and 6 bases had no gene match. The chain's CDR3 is CAWRGGRKNTGELFF. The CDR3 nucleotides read TGTGCCTGGAGAGGCGGGAGAAAAAACACCGGGGAGCTGTTTTTT.

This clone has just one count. This chain's CDR3 is CASTSGGARGNEQYF. CDR3 DNA: TGTGCCAGCACCTCCGGGGGCGCCCGAGGAAACGAGCAGTACTTC. The rearrangement joins TRBV27 to TRBJ2-7, with D perhaps being TRBD1 or TRBD2 (6 bases each). Trimming cost V 7 bases and J 5 bases, with 21 bases left between them. The CDR3 has 15 residues. The germline V gene has CDR1 MNHEY and CDR2 SMNVEV (reference sequence).

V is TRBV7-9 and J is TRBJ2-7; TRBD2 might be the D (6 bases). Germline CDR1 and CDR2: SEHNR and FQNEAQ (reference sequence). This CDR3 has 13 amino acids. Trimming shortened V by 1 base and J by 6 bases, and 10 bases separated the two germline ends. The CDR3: CASSLVSGGEQYF. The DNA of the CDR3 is TGTGCCAGCAGCTTAGTTTCCGGGGGCGAGCAGTACTTC.

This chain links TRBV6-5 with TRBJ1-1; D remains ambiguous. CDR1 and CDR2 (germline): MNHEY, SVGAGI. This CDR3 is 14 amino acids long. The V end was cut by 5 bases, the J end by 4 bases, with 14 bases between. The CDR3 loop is CASSPSTGSTEAFF. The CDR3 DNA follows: TGTGCCAGCAGTCCCAGTACGGGGAGCACTGAAGCTTTCTTT.

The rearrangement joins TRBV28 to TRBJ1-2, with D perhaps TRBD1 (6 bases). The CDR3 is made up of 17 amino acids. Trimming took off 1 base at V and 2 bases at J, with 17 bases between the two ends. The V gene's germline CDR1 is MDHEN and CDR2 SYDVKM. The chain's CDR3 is CASSLLVRKQGNYGYTF. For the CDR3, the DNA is TGTGCCAGCAGTTTATTGGTTCGGAAGCAGGGGAACTATGGCTACACCTTC.